These 30 T cell receptor beta chains came from one sample sequenced in a study of T cell repertoires in cytomegalovirus infection (dated 2019 in TCRdb). Their antigens remain unidentified. The run used an Illumina HiSeq 1500. The raw public reads went through TCRdb reprocessing: fastp at Q25, MiXCR clone calling, in-frame beta chains kept. Entries are consolidated by CDR3 protein sequence, retaining the most common genes and DNA. The sample contains roughly 90,000 distinct CDR3 sequences, 25% to 30% of them found a single time. Of the sample, roughly 71% falls within the top ten clones. This specimen's treatment or condition label, interpreted: in vitro stimulation with specific CMV peptide epitopes to enrich CMV-specific T cells. Sequencing used CD8+ T cells from cultured PBMCs, obtained from culture after CMV antigen stimulation. The source of these receptors is a human donor in good health (CMV status not recorded). Some clones in this sample may be carry-over from other donors' samples.

The V call is TRBV3-1, the J call TRBJ1-1; D is ambiguous. Trimming left V 1 base short and J 4 bases short, with 10 bases between. The CDR3 runs 14 residues. Germline loops: CDR1 LGHDT, CDR2 YNNKEL (reference sequence). The CDR3 protein is CASSQAPVSTEAFF. The CDR3 DNA sequence: TGTGCCAGCAGCCAAGCACCTGTTAGCACTGAAGCTTTCTTT.

The V and J genes are TRBV9 and TRBJ1-1; 11 positions agree with TRBD1. Germline CDR1 is SGDLS and CDR2 is YYNGEE. Losses at the gene ends were 3 bases for V and 11 bases for J; bases not matched to a gene: 15. CDR3 length: 16 residues. CDR3 nucleotide sequence: TGTGCCAGCAGCGACCCCAGGACAGGGGGCTTCACGACCGCTTTCTTT. This sequence encodes CASSDPRTGGFTTAFF. Drawing the rest from reference TRBV9 and TRBJ1-1, the complete variable domain is DSGVTQTPKHLITATGQRVTLRCSPRSGDLSVYWYQQSLDQGLQFLIQYYNGEERAKGNILERFSAQQFPDLHSELNLSSLELGDSALYFCASSDPRTGGFTTAFFGQGTRLTVV.

This clonotype has just a few counts. The chain links TRBV13 to TRBJ1-2, with TRBD1 identical over 10 bases. The V gene's germline CDR1 is PRHDT and CDR2 FYEKMQ (reference sequence). This CDR3 region has 15 residues. The V and J ends lost 5 bases and 7 bases, in that order; junction bases with no gene match: 10. The CDR3 region is CASSRGTGEVSGYTF. In nucleotides, the CDR3 is TGTGCCAGCAGCAGGGGGACAGGGGAGGTTTCTGGCTACACCTTC.

This clonotype appeared many times. This chain uses TRBV7-8 with TRBJ2-2; 8 bases are a match to TRBD1. This CDR3 has 19 residues. CDR1 and CDR2 (germline): SGHVS, FQNEAQ. V dropped 2 bases and J dropped 0; count of bases not matched to a gene: 11. The CDR3 bases are TGTGCCAGCAGCTTACCCTCGGACAGGGAAGACTCGAACACCGGGGAGCTGTTTTTT. This sequence encodes CASSLPSDREDSNTGELFF.

As regards this clonotype: A much more abundant neighbour one base away suggests this may be a read error. The chain has TRBV12-3 or TRBV12-4 and TRBJ2-3; no firm D call. This CDR3 is 13 amino acids long. V lost 10 bases and J 2 bases, leaving 13 bases between the germline ends. The CDR3 DNA reads as TGTGCCAACAGACCTTACACCACAGATACGCAGTATTTT. Protein product: CANRPYTTDTQYF.

This chain uses TRBV7-8 with TRBJ2-1; the D gene is possibly TRBD1 (5 bases). Trimming took 3 bases from V and 5 from J, leaving 14 bases between them. Looked up from germline, CDR1 is SGHVS and CDR2 is FQNEAQ. This CDR3 has 15 residues. DNA for the CDR3: TGTGCCAGCAGCTTGAACCCGGACATCCACAATGAGCAGTTCTTC. It encodes CASSLNPDIHNEQFF.

The chain joins TRBV28 to TRBJ1-4; D remains unclear. Germline CDR1 MDHEN, CDR2 SYDVKM. With 4 bases removed from V and 2 bases from J, the gap between germline ends came to 5 bases. This CDR3 is built from 13 residues. The CDR3 spells CASSSDTNEKLFF. CDR3 sequence (DNA): TGTGCCAGCAGTTCAGATACTAATGAAAAACTGTTTTTT.

This rearrangement joins TRBV6-5 to TRBJ1-1; D call uncertain. This CDR3 comprises 14 residues. V lost 6 bases and J 1 base, leaving 12 bases between the germline ends. Germline V gene lookup returns CDR1 MNHEY and CDR2 SVGAGI. CDR3 nucleotide sequence: TGTGCCAGCAGCTCCAAGCGGTGGAACACTGAAGCTTTCTTT. Its protein product is CASSSKRWNTEAFF.

This clonotype appeared a few times. This rearrangement joins TRBV5-5 to TRBJ1-5, with a possible D match to TRBD1 (6 bases). Germline CDR1 SGHKS, CDR2 YYEKEE (reference sequence). V lost 4 bases to trimming and J lost 7 bases, with 21 bases between them. The CDR3 consists of 16 residues. The CDR3 region is CASSPGLAVGQQPQHF. Written as DNA, the CDR3 is TGTGCCAGCAGCCCGGGTTTGGCCGTGGGACAACAGCCCCAGCATTTT.

V is TRBV5-1 and J is TRBJ1-1; the match to TRBD1 covers 7 bases. V shed 0 bases and J 2 bases; nucleotides not matched to a gene: 4. The length of the CDR3 is 15 residues. CDR1 is SGHRS and CDR2 is YFSETQ in the germline V gene. CDR3 sequence (DNA): TGCGCCAGCAGCTTGGAGGGACAGCAAAACACTGAAGCTTTCTTT. Protein sequence: CASSLEGQQNTEAFF.

This clonotype came up a few times. The chain employs TRBV7-9 and TRBJ2-7, with D perhaps matching TRBD1 or TRBD2 (5 bases each). The CDR3 length is 10 residues. Germline V gene sequence: CDR1 SEHNR, CDR2 FQNEAQ (reference sequence). V was clipped by 11 bases and J by 6 bases, with 11 bases between them. For the CDR3, the DNA is TGTGCCGAGGGGTTCCCCGAGCAGTACTTC. As protein: CAEGFPEQYF.

A few counts support this clonotype. This rearrangement joins TRBV7-9 to TRBJ2-1, with 7 bases identical to TRBD1. Germline lookup yields CDR1 SEHNR and CDR2 FQNEAQ (reference sequence). The CDR3 has 15 residues. Germline trimming cut 4 bases from V and 8 bases from J; bases unmatched to any gene: 11. In nucleotides, the CDR3 is TGTGCCAGCAGCTCCGGGGCAGGGGACAGATATGAGCAGTTCTTC. This codes for CASSSGAGDRYEQFF.

In regard to this clonotype: The junction departs from the called germline gene at one end, perhaps through a read error. The V call is TRBV9, the J call TRBJ2-3; TRBD1 aligns across 9 bases. This CDR3 comprises 15 residues. Germline-derived CDR1 and CDR2 are SGDLS and YYNGEE. The CDR3: CANSSRGQGGDTQYF. CDR3 DNA sequence: TGTGCCAACAGCTCCCGGGGACAGGGCGGCGATACGCAGTATTTT.

The chain uses TRBV12-3 or TRBV12-4 and TRBJ2-1; 9 bases fit TRBD1. After removal of 6 bases from V and 12 bases from J, the junction contained 6 bases not matched to a gene. This CDR3 contains 12 residues. The CDR3 DNA reads as TGTGCCAGCAGGGGGACAGGGTTTTTGCAGTTCTTC. This translates into CASRGTGFLQFF.

The chain carries TRBV20-1 and TRBJ2-7, with TRBD1 matching over 7 bases. This CDR3 comprises 14 residues. V dropped 0 bases and J dropped 1; count of bases not matched to a gene: 3. Per germline, CDR1 DFQATT and CDR2 SNEGSKA (reference sequence). The CDR3 is CSARDGDRSYEQYF. Written as DNA, the CDR3 is TGCAGTGCTAGAGATGGGGACAGATCCTACGAGCAGTACTTC.

The chain employs TRBV7-6 and TRBJ1-2; D not certain. The CDR3 loop spans 15 amino acids. Germline-derived CDR1 and CDR2 are SGHVS and FNYEAQ. Deletions cut 3 bases from V and 2 bases from J, with 13 bases between. CDR3 region: CASSLGDTSNYGYTF. The CDR3 DNA sequence: TGTGCCAGCAGCTTGGGTGACACATCAAACTATGGCTACACCTTC. Full variable domain (missing parts from reference TRBV7-6 and TRBJ1-2): GAGVSQSPRYKVTKRGQDVALRCDPISGHVSLYWYRQALGQGPEFLTYFNYEAQQDKSGLPNDRFSAERPEGSISTLTIQRTEQRDSAMYRCASSLGDTSNYGYTFGSGTRLTVV.

This chain connects TRBV2 to TRBJ1-2; 7 nucleotides align to TRBD1. V dropped 2 bases and J dropped 3; count of bases not matched to a gene: 9. Germline V gives CDR1 SNHLY, CDR2 FYNNEI. The CDR3 has 16 residues. The CDR3, as DNA: TGTGCCAGCAGTGAACGGGACAGAAAAACCCACTATGGCTACACCTTC. Protein sequence: CASSERDRKTHYGYTF.

The chain carries TRBV11-2 and TRBJ1-5; D perhaps matches TRBD1 (6 bases). Trimming pared 0 bases from V and 3 bases from J, leaving 15 bases between. The CDR3 consists of 17 residues. Germline assignment: CDR1 SGHAT and CDR2 FQNNGV. The CDR3 bases are TGTGCCAGCAGCTTAGATTCCGGGGGCCTACCCAATCAGCCCCAGCATTTT. This gives the protein CASSLDSGGLPNQPQHF.

This clonotype was seen only a few times. The chain recombines TRBV7-6 with TRBJ2-1; no reliable D call. Trimming removed 7 bases at V and 4 bases at J, with 14 bases between. Per the germline V gene, CDR1 is SGHVS and CDR2 is FNYEAQ. This CDR3 is 14 amino acids long. In DNA, the CDR3 is TGTGCCAGCACCCAGTCGGGTGTGTACAATGAGCAGTTCTTC. As protein: CASTQSGVYNEQFF.

A few counts support this clonotype. This chain connects TRBV4-2 to TRBJ2-7; possibly TRBD1 or TRBD2 for D (6 bases each). Per germline, CDR1 LGHNA and CDR2 YNFKEQ. The V gene lost 0 bases and the J gene lost 7 bases, with 13 bases spanning the gap. The CDR3 spans 14 residues. Here the CDR3 reads CASSQDFGGGEQYF. CDR3 nucleotides: TGTGCCAGCAGCCAAGACTTCGGGGGCGGTGAGCAGTACTTC.

This sequence joins TRBV20-1 and TRBJ2-7; D may be TRBD1 (5 bases). Germline CDR1 reads DFQATT; CDR2 reads SNEGSKA (reference sequence). This CDR3 is 18 amino acids long. The V end lost 0 bases, the J end lost 0 bases, and 21 bases lay between the germline ends. CDR3 sequence: CSARETVSRIPSSYEQYF. DNA of the CDR3: TGCAGTGCTAGAGAGACAGTGTCAAGAATCCCTAGCTCCTACGAGCAGTACTTC.

This clonotype was seen a few times. The rearrangement links TRBV5-1 to TRBJ1-4; 9 bases fit TRBD1. The CDR3 extends over 15 amino acids. Per the germline V gene, CDR1 is SGHRS and CDR2 is YFSETQ. V lost 1 base to trimming and J lost 6 bases; unmatched junction nucleotides: 4. The CDR3 is CASSLSGQGDEKLFF. The DNA for the CDR3 is TGCGCCAGCAGCTTGTCGGGACAGGGAGATGAAAAACTGTTTTTT.

CDR3 DNA: TGCGCCAGCAGCCGAACGCTGGCCCAAGAGACCCAGTACTTC. This encodes CASSRTLAQETQYF. The V call is TRBV4-1, the J call TRBJ2-5; no clear D gene. Deletions cut 4 bases from V and 1 base from J, with 10 bases between. The CDR3 is 14 amino acids. Germline V lookup: CDR1 MGHRA, CDR2 YSYEKL.

The chain recombines TRBV12-3 or TRBV12-4 with TRBJ1-5; D gene unclear. The ends were cut back, 1 base at V and 5 bases at J, with 6 bases in the middle. The length of the CDR3 is 13 residues. The chain's CDR3 is CASSLDSHQPQHF. The CDR3 DNA sequence: TGTGCCAGCAGTTTAGATTCCCATCAGCCCCAGCATTTT.

This chain connects TRBV9 to TRBJ2-3, with D perhaps TRBD1 (5 bases). V was cut by 0 bases and J by 1 base, with 9 bases left in between. This CDR3 region has 15 residues. Germline assignment: CDR1 SGDLS and CDR2 YYNGEE. The CDR3 loop reads CASSVEDTRTDTQYF. For the CDR3, the DNA is TGTGCCAGCAGCGTAGAGGACACCCGCACAGATACGCAGTATTTT. Looking up the rest from reference TRBV9 and TRBJ2-3 gives the full variable domain: DSGVTQTPKHLITATGQRVTLRCSPRSGDLSVYWYQQSLDQGLQFLIQYYNGEERAKGNILERFSAQQFPDLHSELNLSSLELGDSALYFCASSVEDTRTDTQYFGPGTRLTVL.

This clonotype was detected many times. The chain employs TRBV7-8 and TRBJ1-5; TRBD1 is a possible D gene (5 bases). V lost 4 bases and J lost 3, with 13 bases in between. This CDR3 spans 15 amino acids. Germline-derived CDR1 and CDR2 are SGHVS and FQNEAQ. The CDR3 sequence: CASSSGRGDNQPQHF. DNA for the CDR3: TGTGCCAGCAGCTCGGGGAGGGGTGACAATCAGCCCCAGCATTTT.

This clonotype occurred many times. The chain is built from TRBV5-4 and TRBJ1-3; tentatively, D is TRBD1 (5 bases). V was shortened by 4 bases and J by 0 bases, with 11 bases between the two germline ends. Germline V gives CDR1 SGHNT, CDR2 YYREEE (reference sequence). The CDR3 consists of 15 residues. The DNA for the CDR3 is TGTGCCAGCAGCGCCGGGACCTACTCTGGAAACACCATATATTTT. Its protein is CASSAGTYSGNTIYF.

This chain links TRBV5-4 with TRBJ1-1, with D unclear. The germline gives CDR1 SGHNT, CDR2 YYREEE (reference sequence). V was cut by 3 bases and J by 1 base, with 13 bases left in between. The CDR3 runs to 15 residues. CDR3 sequence: CASSSPEQRNTEAFF. CDR3 sequence (DNA): TGTGCCAGCAGCTCCCCGGAGCAGCGGAACACTGAAGCTTTCTTT. The variable domain in full, completed from reference TRBV5-4 and TRBJ1-1, reads ETGVTQSPTHLIKTRGQQVTLRCSSQSGHNTVSWYQQALGQGPQFIFQYYREEENGRGNFPPRFSGLQFPNYSSELNVNALELDDSALYLCASSSPEQRNTEAFFGQGTRLTVV.

The chain combines TRBV11-2 with TRBJ1-2; D unclear. This CDR3 spans 13 amino acids. In germline, CDR1 is SGHAT, CDR2 FQNNGV. The V end lost 2 bases, the J end lost 4 bases, and 8 bases lay between the germline ends. CDR3 DNA: TGTGCCAGCAGCTTAAGCAATGGCTATGGCTACACCTTC. Protein sequence: CASSLSNGYGYTF. Complete variable domain (other parts from reference TRBV11-2 and TRBJ1-2): EAGVAQSPRYKIIEKRQSVAFWCNPISGHATLYWYQQILGQGPKLLIQFQNNGVVDDSQLPKDRFSAERLKGVDSTLKIQPAKLEDSAVYLCASSLSNGYGYTFGSGTRLTVV.

This clonotype was observed many times. The chain has TRBV7-9 and TRBJ2-7, with unresolved D. The CDR3 extends over 13 amino acids. CDR1 and CDR2 from the germline V gene are SEHNR and FQNEAQ (reference sequence). With 2 bases removed from V and 4 bases from J, the gap between germline ends came to 9 bases. The CDR3 region is CASSLSHEYEQYF. Here the CDR3 DNA reads TGTGCCAGCAGCTTATCCCACGAATACGAGCAGTACTTC.